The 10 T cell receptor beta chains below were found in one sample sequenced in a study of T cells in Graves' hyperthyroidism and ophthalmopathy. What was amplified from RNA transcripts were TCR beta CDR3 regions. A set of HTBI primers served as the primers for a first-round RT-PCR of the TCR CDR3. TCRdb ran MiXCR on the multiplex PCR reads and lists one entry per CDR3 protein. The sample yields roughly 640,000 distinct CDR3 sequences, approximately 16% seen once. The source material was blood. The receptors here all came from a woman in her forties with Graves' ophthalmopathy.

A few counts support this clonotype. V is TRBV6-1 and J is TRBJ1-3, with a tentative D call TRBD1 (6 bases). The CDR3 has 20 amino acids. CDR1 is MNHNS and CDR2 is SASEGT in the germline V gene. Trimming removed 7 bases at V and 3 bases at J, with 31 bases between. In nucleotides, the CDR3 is TGTGCCAGCATGGGTCTTTTGGGACACGGAGTAGCAGAACGTGGAAACACCATATATTTT. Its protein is CASMGLLGHGVAERGNTIYF.

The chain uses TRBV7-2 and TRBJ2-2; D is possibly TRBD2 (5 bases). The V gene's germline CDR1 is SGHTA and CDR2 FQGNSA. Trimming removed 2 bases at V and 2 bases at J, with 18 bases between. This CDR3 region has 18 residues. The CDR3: CASSLTSLGSLNTGELFF. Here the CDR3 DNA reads TGTGCCAGCAGCTTAACCTCGCTTGGGAGCCTTAACACCGGGGAGCTGTTTTTT.

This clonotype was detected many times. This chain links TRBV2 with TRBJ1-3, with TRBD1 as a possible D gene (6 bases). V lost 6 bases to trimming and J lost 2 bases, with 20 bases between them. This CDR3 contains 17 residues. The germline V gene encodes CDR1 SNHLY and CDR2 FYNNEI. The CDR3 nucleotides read TGTGCCAGCAGCCTAAAGTGGACAGTTCTGGCTGGAAACACCATATATTTT. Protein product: CASSLKWTVLAGNTIYF.

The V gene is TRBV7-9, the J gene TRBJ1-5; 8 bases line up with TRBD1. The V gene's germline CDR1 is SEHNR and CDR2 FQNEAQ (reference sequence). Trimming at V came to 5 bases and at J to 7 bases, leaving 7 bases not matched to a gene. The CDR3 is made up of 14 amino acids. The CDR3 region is CASSPWTGNQPQHF. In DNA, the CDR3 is TGTGCCAGCAGCCCCTGGACAGGGAACCAGCCCCAGCATTTT.

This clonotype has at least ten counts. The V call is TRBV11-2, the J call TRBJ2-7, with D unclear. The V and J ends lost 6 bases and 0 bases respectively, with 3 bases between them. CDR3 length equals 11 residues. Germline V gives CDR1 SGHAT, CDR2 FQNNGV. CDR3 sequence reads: CASSFSYEQYF. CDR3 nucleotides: TGTGCCAGCAGTTTCTCCTACGAGCAGTACTTC.

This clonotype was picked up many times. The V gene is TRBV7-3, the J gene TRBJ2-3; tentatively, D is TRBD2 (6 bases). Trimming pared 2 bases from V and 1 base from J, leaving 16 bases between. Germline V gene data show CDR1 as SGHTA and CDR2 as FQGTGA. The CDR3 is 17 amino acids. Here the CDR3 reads CASSLGAGTWGTDTQYF. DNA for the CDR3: TGTGCCAGCAGCTTAGGGGCGGGGACGTGGGGCACAGATACGCAGTATTTT.

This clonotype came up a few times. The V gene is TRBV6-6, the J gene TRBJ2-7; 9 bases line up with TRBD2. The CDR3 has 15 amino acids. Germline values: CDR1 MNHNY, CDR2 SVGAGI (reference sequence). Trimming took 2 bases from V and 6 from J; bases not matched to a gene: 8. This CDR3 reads CASSYGIAGVGEQYF. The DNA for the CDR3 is TGTGCCAGCAGTTACGGAATAGCGGGAGTCGGCGAGCAGTACTTC.

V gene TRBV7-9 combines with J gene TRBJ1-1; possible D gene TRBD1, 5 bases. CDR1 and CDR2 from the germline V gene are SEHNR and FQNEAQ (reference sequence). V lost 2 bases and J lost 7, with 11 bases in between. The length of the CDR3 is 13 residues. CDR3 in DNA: TGTGCCAGCAGCTTATTTTCGGACAATGAAGCTTTCTTT. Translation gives CASSLFSDNEAFF.

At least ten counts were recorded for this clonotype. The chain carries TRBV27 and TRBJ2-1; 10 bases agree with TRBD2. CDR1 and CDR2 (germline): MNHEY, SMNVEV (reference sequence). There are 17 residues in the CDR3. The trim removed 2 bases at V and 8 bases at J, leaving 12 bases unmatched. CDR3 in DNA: TGTGCCAGCAGTTTAAGGGGTCCTCTAGCGGGAGTATATGAGCAGTTCTTC. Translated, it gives CASSLRGPLAGVYEQFF.

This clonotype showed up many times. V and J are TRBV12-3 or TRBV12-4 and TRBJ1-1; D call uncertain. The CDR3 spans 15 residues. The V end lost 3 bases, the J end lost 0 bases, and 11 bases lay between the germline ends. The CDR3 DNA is TGTGCCAGCAGTTTTGGCGGAGCTATGAACACTGAAGCTTTCTTT. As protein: CASSFGGAMNTEAFF.